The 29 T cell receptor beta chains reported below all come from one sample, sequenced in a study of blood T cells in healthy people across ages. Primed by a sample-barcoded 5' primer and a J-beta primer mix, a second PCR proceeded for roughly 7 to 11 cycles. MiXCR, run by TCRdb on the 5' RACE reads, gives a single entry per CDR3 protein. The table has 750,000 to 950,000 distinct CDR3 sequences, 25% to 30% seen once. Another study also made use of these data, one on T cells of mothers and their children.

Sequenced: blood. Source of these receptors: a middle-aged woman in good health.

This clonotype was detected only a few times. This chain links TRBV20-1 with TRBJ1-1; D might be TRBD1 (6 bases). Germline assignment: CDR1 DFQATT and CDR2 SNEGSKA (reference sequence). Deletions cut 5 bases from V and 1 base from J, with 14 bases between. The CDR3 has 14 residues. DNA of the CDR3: TGCAGTGCTTGCGTTGGGACAACGAACACTGAAGCTTTCTTT. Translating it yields CSACVGTTNTEAFF.

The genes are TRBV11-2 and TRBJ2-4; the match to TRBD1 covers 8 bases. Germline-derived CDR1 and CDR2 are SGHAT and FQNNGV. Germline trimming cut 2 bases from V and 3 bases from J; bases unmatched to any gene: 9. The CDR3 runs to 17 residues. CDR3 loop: CASSLFGQGAIKNIQYF. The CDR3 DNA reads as TGTGCCAGCAGCTTATTTGGGCAGGGGGCAATCAAAAACATTCAGTACTTC.

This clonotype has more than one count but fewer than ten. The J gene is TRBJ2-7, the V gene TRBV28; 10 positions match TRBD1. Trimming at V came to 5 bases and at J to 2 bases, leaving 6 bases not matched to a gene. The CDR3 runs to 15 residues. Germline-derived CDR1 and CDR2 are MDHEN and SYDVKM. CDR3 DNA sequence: TGTGCCAGCAGTGCAGGGACAGGGGTAGCCTACGAGCAGTACTTC. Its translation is CASSAGTGVAYEQYF.

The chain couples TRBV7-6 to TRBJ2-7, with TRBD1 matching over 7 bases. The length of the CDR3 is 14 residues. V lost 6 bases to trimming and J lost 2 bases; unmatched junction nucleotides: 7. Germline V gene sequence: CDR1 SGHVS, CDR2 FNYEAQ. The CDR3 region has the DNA TGTGCCAGCAGGGCCCGACAGGGTACCTACGAGCAGTACTTC. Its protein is CASRARQGTYEQYF.

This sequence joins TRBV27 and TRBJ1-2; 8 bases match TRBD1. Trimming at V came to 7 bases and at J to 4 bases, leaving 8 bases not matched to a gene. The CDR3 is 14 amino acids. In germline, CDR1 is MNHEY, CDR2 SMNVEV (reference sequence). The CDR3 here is CASTRGQGGYGYTF. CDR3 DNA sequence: TGTGCCAGCACCAGAGGACAGGGTGGCTATGGCTACACCTTC.

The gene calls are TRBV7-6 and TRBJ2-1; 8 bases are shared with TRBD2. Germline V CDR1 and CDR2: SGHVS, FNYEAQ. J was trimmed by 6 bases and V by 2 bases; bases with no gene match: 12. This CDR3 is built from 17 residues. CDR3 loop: CASSLRSLAGGSNEQFF. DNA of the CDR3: TGTGCCAGCAGCTTACGAAGCCTCGCGGGGGGCTCCAATGAGCAGTTCTTC.

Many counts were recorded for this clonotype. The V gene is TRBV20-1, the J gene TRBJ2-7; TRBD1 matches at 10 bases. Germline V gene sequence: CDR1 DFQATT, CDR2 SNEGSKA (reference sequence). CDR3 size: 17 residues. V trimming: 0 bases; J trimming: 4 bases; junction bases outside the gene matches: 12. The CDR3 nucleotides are TGCAGTGCTAGAGATCCGGCCGGGACAGGGGCCGCGTACGAGCAGTACTTC. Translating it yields CSARDPAGTGAAYEQYF.

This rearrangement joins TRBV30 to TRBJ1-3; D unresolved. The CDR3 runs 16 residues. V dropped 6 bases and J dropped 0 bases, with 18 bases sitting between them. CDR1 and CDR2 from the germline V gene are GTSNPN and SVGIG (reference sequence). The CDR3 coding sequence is TGTGCCTGCCCTAGGGTGAGTGACAACTCTGGAAACACCATATATTTT. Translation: CACPRVSDNSGNTIYF.

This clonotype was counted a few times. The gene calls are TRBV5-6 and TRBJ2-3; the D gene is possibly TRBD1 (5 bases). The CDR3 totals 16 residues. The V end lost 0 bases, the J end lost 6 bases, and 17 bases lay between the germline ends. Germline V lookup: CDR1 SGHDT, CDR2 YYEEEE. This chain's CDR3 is CASSLGGRDVNDTQYF. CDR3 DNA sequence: TGTGCCAGCAGCTTGGGGGGCAGGGATGTTAATGATACGCAGTATTTT.

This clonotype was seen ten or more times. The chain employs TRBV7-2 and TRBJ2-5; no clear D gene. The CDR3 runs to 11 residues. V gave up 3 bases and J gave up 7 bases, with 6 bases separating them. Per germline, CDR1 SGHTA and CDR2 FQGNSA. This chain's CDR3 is CASSFQSTQYF. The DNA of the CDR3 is TGTGCCAGCAGCTTCCAGTCGACCCAGTACTTC.

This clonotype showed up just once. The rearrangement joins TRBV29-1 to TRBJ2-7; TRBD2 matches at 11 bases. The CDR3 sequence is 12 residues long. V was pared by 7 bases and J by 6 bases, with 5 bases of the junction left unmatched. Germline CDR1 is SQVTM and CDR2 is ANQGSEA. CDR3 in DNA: TGCAGCGCTAGCGGGGGGCCATGCGAGCAGTACTTC. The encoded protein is CSASGGPCEQYF.

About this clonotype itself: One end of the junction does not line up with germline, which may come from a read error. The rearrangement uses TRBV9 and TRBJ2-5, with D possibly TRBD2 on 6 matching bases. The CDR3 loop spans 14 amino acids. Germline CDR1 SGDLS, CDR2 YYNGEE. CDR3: CAGSPNFLRETQYF. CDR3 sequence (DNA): TGTGCCGGCAGCCCCAACTTCCTTCGGGAGACCCAGTATTTC.

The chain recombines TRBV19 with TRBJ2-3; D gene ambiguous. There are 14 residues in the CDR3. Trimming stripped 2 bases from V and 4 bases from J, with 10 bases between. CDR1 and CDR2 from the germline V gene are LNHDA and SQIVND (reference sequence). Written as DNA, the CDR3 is TGTGCCAGTAGTATACCGAGATCAGCAGATACGCAGTATTTT. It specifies CASSIPRSADTQYF.

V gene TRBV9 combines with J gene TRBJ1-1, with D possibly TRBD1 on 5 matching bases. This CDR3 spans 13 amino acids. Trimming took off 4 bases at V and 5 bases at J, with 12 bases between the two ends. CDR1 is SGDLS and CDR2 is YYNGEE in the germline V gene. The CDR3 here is CASSRGPGTEAFF. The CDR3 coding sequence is TGTGCCAGCAGCCGGGGCCCGGGGACTGAAGCTTTCTTT.

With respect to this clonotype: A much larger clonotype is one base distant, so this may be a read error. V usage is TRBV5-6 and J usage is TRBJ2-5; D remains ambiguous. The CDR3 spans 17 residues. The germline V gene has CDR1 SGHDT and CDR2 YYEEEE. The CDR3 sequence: CASSLASWDEFQETRYF. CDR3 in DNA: TGTGCCAGCAGCTTGGCATCCTGGGATGAATTCCAAGAGACCCGGTACTTC.

CDR3 amino acids: CASRIVQGGEAFF. The CDR3 bases are TGTGCCAGCCGAATTGTACAGGGAGGTGAAGCTTTCTTT. J is TRBJ1-1 and V is TRBV7-8; TRBD1 might be the D (6 bases). Looked up from germline, CDR1 is SGHVS and CDR2 is FQNEAQ. V was shortened by 8 bases and J by 7 bases, with 17 bases between the two germline ends. CDR3 length equals 13 residues. Supplemented by reference TRBV7-8 and TRBJ1-1, the full variable domain reads GAGVSQSPRYKVAKRGQDVALRCDPISGHVSLFWYQQALGQGPEFLTYFQNEAQLDKSGLPSDRFFAERPEGSVSTLKIQRTQQEDSAVYLCASRIVQGGEAFFGQGTRLTVV.

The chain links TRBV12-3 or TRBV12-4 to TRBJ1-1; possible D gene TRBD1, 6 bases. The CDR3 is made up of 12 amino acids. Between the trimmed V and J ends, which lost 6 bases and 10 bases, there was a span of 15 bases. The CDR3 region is CASSPQTRGAFF. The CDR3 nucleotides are TGTGCCAGCAGCCCGCAGACCAGGGGAGCTTTCTTT.

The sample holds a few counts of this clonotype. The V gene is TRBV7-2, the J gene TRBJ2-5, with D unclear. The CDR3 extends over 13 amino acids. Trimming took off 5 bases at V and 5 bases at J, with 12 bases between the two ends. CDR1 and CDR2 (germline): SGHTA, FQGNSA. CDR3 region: CASSRRVGETQYF. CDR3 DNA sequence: TGTGCCAGCAGCCGCCGGGTGGGCGAGACCCAGTACTTC.

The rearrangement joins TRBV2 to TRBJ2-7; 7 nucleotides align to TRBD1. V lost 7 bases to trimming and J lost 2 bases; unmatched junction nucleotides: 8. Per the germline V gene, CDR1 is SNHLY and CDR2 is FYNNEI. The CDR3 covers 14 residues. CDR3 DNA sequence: TGTGCCAGCACCACAGGGGTGGGCCCCTACGAGCAGTACTTC. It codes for CASTTGVGPYEQYF.

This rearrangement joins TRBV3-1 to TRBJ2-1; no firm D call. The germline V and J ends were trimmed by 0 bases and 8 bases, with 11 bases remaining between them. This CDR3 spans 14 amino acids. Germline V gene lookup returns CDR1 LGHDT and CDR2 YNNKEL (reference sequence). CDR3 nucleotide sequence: TGTGCCAGCAGCCAAGAAGGCAGAGCCTATGAGCAGTTCTTC. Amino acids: CASSQEGRAYEQFF.

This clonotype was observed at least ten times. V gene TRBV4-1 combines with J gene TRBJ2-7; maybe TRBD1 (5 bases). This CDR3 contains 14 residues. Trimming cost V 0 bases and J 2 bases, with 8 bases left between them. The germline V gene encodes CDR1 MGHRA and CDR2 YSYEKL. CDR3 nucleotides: TGCGCCAGCAGCCAAGATCCGACAGCCTACGAGCAGTACTTC. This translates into CASSQDPTAYEQYF.

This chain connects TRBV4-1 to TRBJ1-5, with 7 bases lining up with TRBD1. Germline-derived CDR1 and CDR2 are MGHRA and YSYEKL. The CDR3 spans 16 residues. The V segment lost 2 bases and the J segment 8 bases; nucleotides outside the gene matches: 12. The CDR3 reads CASSQPQTQGVEPQHF. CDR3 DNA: TGCGCCAGCAGCCAACCCCAAACCCAGGGGGTTGAGCCCCAGCATTTT.

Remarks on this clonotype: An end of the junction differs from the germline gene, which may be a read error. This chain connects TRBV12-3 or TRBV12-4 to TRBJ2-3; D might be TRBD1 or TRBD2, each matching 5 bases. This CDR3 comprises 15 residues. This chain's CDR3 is CASSPGRVSTDTEYF. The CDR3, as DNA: TGTGCCAGCAGCCCGGGACGAGTGAGCACAGATACGGAGTATTTT.

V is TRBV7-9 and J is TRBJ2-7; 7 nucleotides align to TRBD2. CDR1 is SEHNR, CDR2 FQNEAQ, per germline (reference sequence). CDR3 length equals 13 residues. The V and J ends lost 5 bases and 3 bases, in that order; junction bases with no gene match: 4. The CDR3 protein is CASSGGSFYEQYF. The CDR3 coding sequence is TGTGCCAGCAGCGGCGGGAGTTTCTACGAGCAGTACTTC.

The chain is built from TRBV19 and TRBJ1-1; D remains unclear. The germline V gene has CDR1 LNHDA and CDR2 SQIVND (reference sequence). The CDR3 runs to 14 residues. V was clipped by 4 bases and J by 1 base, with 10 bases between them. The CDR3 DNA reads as TGTGCCAGTAGTAAACGGGTCCCGAACACTGAAGCTTTCTTT. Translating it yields CASSKRVPNTEAFF.

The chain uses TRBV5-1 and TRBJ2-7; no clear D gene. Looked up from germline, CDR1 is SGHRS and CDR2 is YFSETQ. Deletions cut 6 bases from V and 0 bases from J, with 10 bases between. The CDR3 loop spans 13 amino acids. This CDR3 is CASNLPPSYEQYF. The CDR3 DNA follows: TGCGCCAGCAATTTACCTCCCTCCTACGAGCAGTACTTC.

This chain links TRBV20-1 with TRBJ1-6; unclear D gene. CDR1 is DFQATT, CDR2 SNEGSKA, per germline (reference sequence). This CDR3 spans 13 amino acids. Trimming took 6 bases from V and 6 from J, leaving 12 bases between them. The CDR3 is CSAEVGSNSPLHF. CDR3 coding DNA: TGCAGTGCCGAGGTCGGGAGTAATTCACCCCTCCACTTT.

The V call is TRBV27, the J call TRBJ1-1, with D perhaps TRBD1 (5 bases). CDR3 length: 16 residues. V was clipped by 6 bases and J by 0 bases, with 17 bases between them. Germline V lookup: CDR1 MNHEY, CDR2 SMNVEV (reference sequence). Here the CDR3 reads CASREGPYNMNTEAFF. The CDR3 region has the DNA TGTGCCAGCAGGGAGGGACCGTACAACATGAACACTGAAGCTTTCTTT.

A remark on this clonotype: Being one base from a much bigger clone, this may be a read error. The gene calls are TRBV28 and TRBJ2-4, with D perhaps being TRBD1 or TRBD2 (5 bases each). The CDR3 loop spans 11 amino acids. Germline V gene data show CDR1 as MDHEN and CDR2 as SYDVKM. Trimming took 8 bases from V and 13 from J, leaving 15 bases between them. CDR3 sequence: CASLGTNEQYF. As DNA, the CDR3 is TGTGCCAGCCTAGGGACGAATGAGCAGTACTTC.